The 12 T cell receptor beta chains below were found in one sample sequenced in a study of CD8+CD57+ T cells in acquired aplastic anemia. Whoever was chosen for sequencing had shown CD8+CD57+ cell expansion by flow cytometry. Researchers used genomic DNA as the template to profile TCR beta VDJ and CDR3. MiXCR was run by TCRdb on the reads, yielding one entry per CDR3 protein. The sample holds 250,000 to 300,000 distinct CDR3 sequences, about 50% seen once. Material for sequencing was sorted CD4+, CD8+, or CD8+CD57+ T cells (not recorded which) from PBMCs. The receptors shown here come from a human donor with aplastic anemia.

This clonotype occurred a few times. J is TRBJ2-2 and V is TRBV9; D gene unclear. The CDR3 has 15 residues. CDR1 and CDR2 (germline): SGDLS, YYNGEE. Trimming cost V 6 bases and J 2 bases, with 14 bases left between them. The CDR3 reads CASTRIDTNTGELFF. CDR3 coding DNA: TGTGCCAGCACGAGAATAGACACAAACACCGGGGAGCTGTTTTTT.

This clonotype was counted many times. The CDR3 DNA follows: TGTGCCAGCAGCTTAGGGCTAGCTGCGAACACCGGGGAGCTGTTTTTT. This gives the protein CASSLGLAANTGELFF. V and J are TRBV7-9 and TRBJ2-2; maybe TRBD2 (5 bases). The CDR3 has 16 residues. CDR1 and CDR2 from the germline V gene are SEHNR and FQNEAQ (reference sequence). Between the trimmed V and J ends, which lost 1 base and 0 bases, there was a span of 9 bases.

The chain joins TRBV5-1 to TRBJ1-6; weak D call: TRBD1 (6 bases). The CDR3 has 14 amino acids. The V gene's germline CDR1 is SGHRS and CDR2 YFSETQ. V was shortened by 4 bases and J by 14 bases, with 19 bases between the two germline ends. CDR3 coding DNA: TGCGCCAGCAGCCCGGACGGGGAGGCAGGGGCCCTCCACTTT. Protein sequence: CASSPDGEAGALHF.

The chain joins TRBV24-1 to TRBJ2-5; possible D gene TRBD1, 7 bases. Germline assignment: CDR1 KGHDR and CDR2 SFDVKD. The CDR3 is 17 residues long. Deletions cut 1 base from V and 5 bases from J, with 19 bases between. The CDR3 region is CATSDFVEQGGRETQYF. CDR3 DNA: TGTGCCACCAGTGATTTCGTGGAGCAGGGGGGTCGGGAGACCCAGTACTTC.

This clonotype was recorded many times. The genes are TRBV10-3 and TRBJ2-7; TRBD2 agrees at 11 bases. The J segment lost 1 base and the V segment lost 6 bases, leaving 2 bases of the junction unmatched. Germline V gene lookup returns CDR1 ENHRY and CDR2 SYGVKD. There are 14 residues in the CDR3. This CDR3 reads CAISGTSGSYEQYF. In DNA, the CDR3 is TGTGCCATCAGCGGGACTAGCGGTTCCTACGAGCAGTACTTC.

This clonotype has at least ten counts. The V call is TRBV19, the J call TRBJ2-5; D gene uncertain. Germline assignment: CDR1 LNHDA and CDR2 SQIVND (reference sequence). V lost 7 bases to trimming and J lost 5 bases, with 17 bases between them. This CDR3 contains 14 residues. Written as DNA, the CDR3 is TGTGCCAGTATGCGGACGGTAGCCGGGGAGACCCAGTACTTC. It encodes CASMRTVAGETQYF.

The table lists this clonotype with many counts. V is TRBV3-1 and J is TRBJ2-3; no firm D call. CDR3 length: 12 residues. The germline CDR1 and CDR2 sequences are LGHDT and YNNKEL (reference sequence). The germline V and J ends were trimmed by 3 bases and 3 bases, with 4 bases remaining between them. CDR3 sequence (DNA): TGTGCCAGCAGCCATCTTACAGATACGCAGTATTTT. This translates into CASSHLTDTQYF.

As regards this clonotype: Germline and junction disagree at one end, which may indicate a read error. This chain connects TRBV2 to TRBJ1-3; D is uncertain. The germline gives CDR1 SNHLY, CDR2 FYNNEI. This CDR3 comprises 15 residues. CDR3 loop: CASSEEAFSGNTIYF. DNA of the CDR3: TGTGCCAGCAGTGAGGAGGCGTTCTCTGGGAACACCATATATTTT.

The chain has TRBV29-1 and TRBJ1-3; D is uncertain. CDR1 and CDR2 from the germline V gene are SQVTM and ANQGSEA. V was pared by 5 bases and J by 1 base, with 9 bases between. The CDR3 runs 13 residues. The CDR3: CSVMRGSGNTIYF. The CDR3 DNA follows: TGCAGCGTTATGCGGGGTTCTGGAAACACCATATATTTT. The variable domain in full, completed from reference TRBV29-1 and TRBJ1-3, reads SAVISQKPSRDICQRGTSLTIQCQVDSQVTMMFWYRQQPGQSLTLIATANQGSEATYESGFVIDKFPISRPNLTFSTLTVSNMSPEDSSIYLCSVMRGSGNTIYFGEGSWLTVV.

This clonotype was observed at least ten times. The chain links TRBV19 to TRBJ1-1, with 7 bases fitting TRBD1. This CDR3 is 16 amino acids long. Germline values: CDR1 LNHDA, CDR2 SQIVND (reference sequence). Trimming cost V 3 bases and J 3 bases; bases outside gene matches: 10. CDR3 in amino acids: CASSIGGTQGYTEAFF. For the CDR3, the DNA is TGTGCCAGTAGTATCGGTGGGACACAGGGGTACACTGAAGCTTTCTTT.

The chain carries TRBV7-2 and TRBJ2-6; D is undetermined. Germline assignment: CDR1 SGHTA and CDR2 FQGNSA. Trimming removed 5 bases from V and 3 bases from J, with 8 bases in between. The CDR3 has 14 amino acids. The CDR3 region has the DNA TGTGCCAGCAGCGCGCTCCGTGGGGCCAACGTCCTGACTTTC. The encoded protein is CASSALRGANVLTF.

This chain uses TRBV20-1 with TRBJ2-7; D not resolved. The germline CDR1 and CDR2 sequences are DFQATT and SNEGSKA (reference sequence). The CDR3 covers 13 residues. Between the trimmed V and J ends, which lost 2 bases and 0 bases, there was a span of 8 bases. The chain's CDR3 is CSARPGHSYEQYF. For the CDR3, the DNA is TGCAGTGCTAGACCCGGGCACTCCTACGAGCAGTACTTC.